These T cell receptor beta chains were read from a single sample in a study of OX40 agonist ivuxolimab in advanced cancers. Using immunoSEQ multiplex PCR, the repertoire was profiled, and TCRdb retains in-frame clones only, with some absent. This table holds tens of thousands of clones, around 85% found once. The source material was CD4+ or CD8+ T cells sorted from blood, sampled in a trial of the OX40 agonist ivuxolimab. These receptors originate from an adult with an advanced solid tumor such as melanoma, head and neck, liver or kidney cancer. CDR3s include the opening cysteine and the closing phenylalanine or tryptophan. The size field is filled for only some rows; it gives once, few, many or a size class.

CAISGQPGVNQPQHF few TRBV10-3 15
CASSLQGRETQYF few TRBV27 13
CASSLARGAGGYTF few TRBV5-5 14
CASSYSQGTYEQYF NA TRBV6-6 14
CASRRGQGSYEQYF few TRBV7-2 14
CASSFATGVDEQYF NA TRBV7-3 14
CSDSRGDGYGYTF NA TRBV29-1 13
CASSRGTGLRTYEQYF NA TRBV19 16
CASSKITQGEQYF once TRBV21-1 13
CAISESRTAAGAFF NA TRBV10-3 14
CASASFLFSYEQYF NA TRBV6-5 14
CASRVAGGGPSTDTQYF NA TRBV10-2 17
CASSNLAGGLYNEQFF NA TRBV9 16
CASSQGISGSREQFF NA TRBV4-2 15
CASSQDGTSGSSTDTQYF NA TRBV4-2 18
CASSQELIAGGPFFLDTQYF NA TRBV4-3 20
CASSSGLAGSRADTQYF few TRBV11-3 17
CASSPDRATEAFF NA TRBV7-3 13
CASSLGGRGSTEAFF NA TRBV11-3 15
CASSYSGLPGELFF NA TRBV6-5 14
CASSLEVGRSYEQYF once TRBV5-1 15
CAWRTGSTDTQYF once TRBV30 13
CASSSQLTGLYEQYF NA TRBV6-6 15
CATSTGVGTDTQYF NA TRBV12-5 14
CASSSDLNNSPLHF NA TRBV7-9 14
CASSYLRTGGSYGYTF few TRBV6-5 16
CSARAEETQYF NA TRBV20-1 11
CSVESSTDTQYF NA TRBV29-1 12
CASSLVGQRISGNTIYF NA TRBV5-5 17
CASSPSRGSSYNEQFF NA TRBV18 16
CASSLDRDYEQYF NA TRBV11-2 13
CASSIVAGSGNTIYF few TRBV19 15
CASTTKGAYSNQPQHF once TRBV5-1 16
CASSSAEVAKNIQYF NA TRBV27 15
CASSLNTVSRFSYEQYF NA TRBV7-2 17
CASSLSWASGGPYEQYF NA TRBV5-4 17
CASSLSQGSYEQYF NA TRBV5-5 14
CASREPGGQPQHF NA TRBV25-1 13
CASSEYAPFLSSYNEQFF NA TRBV6-1 18
CASSYTGLYGYTF NA TRBV7-3 13
CASSQSSGGYSDNEQFF NA TRBV5-1 17
CASSPRTRGEQYF NA TRBV5-6 13
CASSQGGQGSYNSPLHF medium-sized TRBV4-1 17
CASSYHGQRSTDTQYF NA TRBV6-6 16
CASSIDHRGNNEQFF NA TRBV19 15
CASSPQGWGTEAFF medium-sized TRBV13 14
CASSREGEETQYF NA TRBV19 13
CAISSTGLYEQYF NA TRBV10-3 13
CASGAWDGYEQYF once TRBV12-5 13
CASSLEAGGPYEQYF NA TRBV5-1 15
CASSTTRRTSINYGYTF NA TRBV7-9 17
CASSLGGGTEAFF NA TRBV7-9 13
CASSLAKGTDTQYF NA TRBV2 14
CASRLRQGFNSPLHF NA TRBV27 15
CASSFRQGTFYEQYF NA TRBV7-2 15